This T cell receptor (beta chain) was recorded in a study of blood T cell dynamics during melanoma immunotherapy. In the study overall: Standard first-line treatment here was pembrolizumab or nivolumab plus ipilimumab in metastatic melanoma.

Germline assignment: CDR1 MNHNS and CDR2 SASEGT. Deletions cut 6 bases from V and 3 bases from J, with 11 bases between. The CDR3 covers 13 residues. The protocol was immunoSEQ multiplex PCR, while the TCRdb copy is restricted to in-frame clones and leaves out a portion. The sample includes roughly 10,000 clones, around 90% of them seen just once. Sample time point: pre-treatment baseline. Disease control meant complete response, partial response or stable disease at 12 weeks. Patients with prior systemic cancer treatment, concomitant immunosuppressants, or other active malignancies were excluded. The sequence derives from a human donor with melanoma. Sequences were derived from blood, sampled from a patient treated with checkpoint blockade. This chain joins TRBV6-1 and TRBJ1-2, with TRBD1 as a possible D gene (6 bases). Here the CDR3 reads CASSRDTHYGYTF. The CDR3 bases are TGTGCCAGCAGCCGGGACACCCACTATGGCTACACCTTC.